These 6 T cell receptor beta chains were sequenced from one sample in a study of tumor-infiltrating lymphocytes in primary liver carcinoma. Starting from 500 ng of total RNA, TCR beta cDNA was produced with a primer in the constant region. Slightly modified ARM-PCR served as the procedure for the TCR beta libraries. These libraries came from three rounds of nested multiplex PCR. Running ten to eleven cycles apiece, the first two PCR rounds relied on TRBV1-TRBV30 forward primers together with a C-beta reverse primer. TCRdb re-derived calls from the multiplex PCR reads in MiXCR, one entry per CDR3 protein. Altogether roughly 330,000 distinct CDR3 sequences are present, roughly 61% being singletons, with the ten largest covering 5.5% to 7%. RNA was extracted from whole blood without cell sorting, alongside germline DNA. The sequenced material came from peripheral blood. The receptors stem from a man aged 40-49 years with primary liver carcinoma and hepatitis B virus infection.

For this clonotype: This may be a read error, as it is one base from a much larger clone. The chain carries TRBV4-1 and TRBJ2-5; 7 bases are shared with TRBD1. Per the germline V gene, CDR1 is MGHRA and CDR2 is YSYEKL. This CDR3 has 15 amino acids. CDR3 in amino acids: CASSQKTGTQEAQYF. DNA of the CDR3: TGCGCCAGCAGCCAAAAGACAGGGACACAAGAGGCCCAGTACTTC.

The chain couples TRBV11-2 to TRBJ2-1; the D gene is possibly TRBD2 (5 bases). The CDR3 is 13 residues long. V lost 5 bases and J 2 bases, leaving 7 bases between the germline ends. From germline, CDR1 is SGHAT and CDR2 FQNNGV. The CDR3 region is CASSNGTYNEQFF. Written as DNA, the CDR3 is TGTGCCAGCAGCAACGGGACCTACAATGAGCAGTTCTTC.

At least ten counts were recorded for this clonotype. V gene TRBV10-3 combines with J gene TRBJ2-2; D may be TRBD2 (6 bases). Germline CDR1 reads ENHRY; CDR2 reads SYGVKD. Trimming took off 7 bases at V and 6 bases at J, with 9 bases between the two ends. This CDR3 region has 12 residues. The CDR3 reads CAITEGAGELFF. The CDR3 nucleotides read TGTGCCATCACGGAGGGAGCCGGGGAGCTGTTTTTT.

Worth noting for this clonotype: A much larger clone differs from this one at a single base, so this may be a read error. J is TRBJ2-5 and V is TRBV6-5; perhaps D is TRBD1 or TRBD2 (5 bases each). The germline CDR1 and CDR2 sequences are MNHEY and SVGAGI. V was cut by 5 bases and J by 5 bases, with 15 bases left in between. The CDR3 loop spans 14 amino acids. CDR3 amino acids: CASSVTWDGETQYF. The DNA for the CDR3 is TGTGCCAGCAGTGTGACTTGGGACGGCGAGACCCAGTACTTC.

As regards this clonotype: Germline is not matched at one junction end, which may reflect a read error. The chain carries TRBV11-2 and TRBJ2-3; D gene uncertain. Germline CDR1 and CDR2: SGHAT and FQNNGV. The CDR3 length is 15 residues. CDR3 protein: CAGSYTRSYSDTQYF. As DNA, the CDR3 is TGTGCCGGCAGCTACACCAGGTCTTACTCAGATACGCAGTATTTT.

This clonotype was counted ten times or more. The rearrangement joins TRBV6-1 to TRBJ2-7; D not certain. Germline V gene sequence: CDR1 MNHNS, CDR2 SASEGT. The length of the CDR3 is 15 residues. V was cut by 1 base and J by 2 bases, with 12 bases left in between. The CDR3 spells CASSEDVVGTYEQYF. In DNA form, the CDR3 reads TGTGCCAGCAGTGAAGATGTCGTTGGCACCTACGAGCAGTACTTC.